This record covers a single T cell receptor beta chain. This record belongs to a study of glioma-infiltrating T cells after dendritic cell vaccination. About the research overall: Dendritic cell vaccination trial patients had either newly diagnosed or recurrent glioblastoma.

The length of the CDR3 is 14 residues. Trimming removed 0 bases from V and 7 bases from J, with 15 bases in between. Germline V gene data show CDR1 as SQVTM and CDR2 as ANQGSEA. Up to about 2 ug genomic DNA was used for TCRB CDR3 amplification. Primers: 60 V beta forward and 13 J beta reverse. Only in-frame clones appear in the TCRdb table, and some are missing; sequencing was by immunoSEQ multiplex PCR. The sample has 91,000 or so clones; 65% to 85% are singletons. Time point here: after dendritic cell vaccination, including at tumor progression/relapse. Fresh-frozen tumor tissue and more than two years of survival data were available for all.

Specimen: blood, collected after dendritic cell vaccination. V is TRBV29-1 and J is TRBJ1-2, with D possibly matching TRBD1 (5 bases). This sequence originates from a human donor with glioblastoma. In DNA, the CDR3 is TGCAGCGTTGAAGATCAGGGAGGGCTGTCTGGCTACACCTTC. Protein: CSVEDQGGLSGYTF.